A selection of T cell receptor beta chains follows, all from one sample in a study of beta chain features in type 1 diabetes. Using immunoSEQ multiplex PCR, the repertoire was profiled, and TCRdb retains in-frame clones only, with some absent. This sample has hundreds of thousands of clones, with about an eighth found just once. Sequenced material: naive CD4+ T cells from blood. Receptor source: a woman aged 18-29 years in good health. Each CDR3 is given with its conserved first and last residue.

TRBV14,TRBJ1-1,CASSRQGWANTEAFF
TRBV30,TRBJ1-1,CAWRRQGGTTFF
TRBV28,TRBJ2-5,CASSSPGAVETQYF
TRBV4-3,TRBJ1-2,CASSQVSGQTLYGYTF
TRBV7-2,TRBJ1-4,CASSHSGTGNEKLFF
TRBV11-1,TRBJ2-1,CASSRDRGQYQFF
TRBV4-2,TRBJ1-6,CASSQEAGQLGSPLHF
TRBV28,TRBJ2-3,CASSVSTGFGTDTQYF
TRBV21-1,TRBJ2-1,CASSNKYRYNEQFF
TRBV14,TRBJ1-2,CASSPGNYGYTF
TRBV7-2,TRBJ2-1,CASSLRRGEEQFF
TRBV15,TRBJ2-7,CATKNSVSSYEQYF
TRBV7-9,TRBJ1-5,CASSLGGSYNQPQHF
TRBV4-2,TRBJ2-1,CASSHLRNEQFF
TRBV27,TRBJ2-1,CASSRQGAQNEQFF
TRBV4-2,TRBJ2-5,CASSQDLRSPYQETQYF
TRBV14,TRBJ1-4,CASSQVPGDWKLFF
TRBV30,TRBJ1-4,CAWNLDNEKLFF
TRBV29-1,TRBJ2-3,CSLSGGRTDTQYF
TRBV4-3,TRBJ2-7,CASSRRGQTYEQYF
TRBV6-6,TRBJ1-2,CASRSGSNHGYTF
TRBV7-2,TRBJ1-2,CASSLAGTANYGYTF
TRBV2,TRBJ1-1,CASPDREAFF
TRBV19,TRBJ2-1,CASSMKGRAYNEQFF
TRBV7-3,TRBJ1-1,CASSWAGENTEAFF
TRBV27,TRBJ2-3,CASSLFGLAGTDTQYF
TRBV18,TRBJ2-4,CASSPNTIRDLAKNIQYF
TRBV28,TRBJ1-2,CASSLLVRDYGYTF
TRBV7-9,TRBJ2-3,CASSLHQGADTQYF
TRBV29-1,TRBJ2-1,CSVEAGTGGNEQFF
TRBV7-9,TRBJ1-2,CASSLVSGDGYTF
TRBV29-1,TRBJ1-2,CSAEYRGTGYTF
TRBV11-2,TRBJ2-5,CASSLGTGGIQTQYF
TRBV5-1,TRBJ2-6,CATSGQGSRSGANVLTF
TRBV6-1,TRBJ2-1,CASSDRGKGTFNEQFF
TRBV9,TRBJ2-6,CASSVEPGANVLTF
TRBV10-3,TRBJ2-3,CAISGQGTDTQYF
TRBV2,TRBJ2-5,CATKGEETQYF
TRBV30,TRBJ1-4,CAWSPRQGGNEKLFF
TRBV7-6,TRBJ2-3,CASSLFVRGAGGMADTQYF
TRBV11-2,TRBJ2-4,CASSLDLKRQLAKNIQYF
TRBV7-2,TRBJ2-3,CASSLGRSAADTQYF
TRBV5-1,TRBJ2-2,CASTLTGGARRELFF
TRBV5-1,TRBJ2-7,CASSSFFRTSGYYEQYF
TRBV4-3,TRBJ1-5,CASSQRAAGYSNQPQHF
TRBV4-3,TRBJ1-5,CASSQGAGRAVQPQHF
TRBV20-1,TRBJ2-7,CSARETGEQYF
TRBV7-2,TRBJ2-3,CASSLVGADTQYF
TRBV7-6,TRBJ2-2,CASSFKTAGELFF
TRBV30,TRBJ2-5,CAWSGSETQYF
TRBV9,TRBJ2-6,CASSVAAGGWANVLTF
TRBV6-5,TRBJ2-3,CASSYEGETDTQYF
TRBV9,TRBJ2-1,CASSVARTQGKAYNEQFF
TRBV29-1,TRBJ2-7,CSVSAQGSYEQYF
TRBV28,TRBJ1-2,CASSVPRGANGYTF
TRBV15,TRBJ1-6,CATSRGGRNSPLHF
TRBV4-1,TRBJ1-3,CASSAVLRTGGNTIYF
TRBV5-1,TRBJ2-5,CASSFDRPQETQYF
TRBV30,TRBJ2-3,CAWSLLLETDTQYF